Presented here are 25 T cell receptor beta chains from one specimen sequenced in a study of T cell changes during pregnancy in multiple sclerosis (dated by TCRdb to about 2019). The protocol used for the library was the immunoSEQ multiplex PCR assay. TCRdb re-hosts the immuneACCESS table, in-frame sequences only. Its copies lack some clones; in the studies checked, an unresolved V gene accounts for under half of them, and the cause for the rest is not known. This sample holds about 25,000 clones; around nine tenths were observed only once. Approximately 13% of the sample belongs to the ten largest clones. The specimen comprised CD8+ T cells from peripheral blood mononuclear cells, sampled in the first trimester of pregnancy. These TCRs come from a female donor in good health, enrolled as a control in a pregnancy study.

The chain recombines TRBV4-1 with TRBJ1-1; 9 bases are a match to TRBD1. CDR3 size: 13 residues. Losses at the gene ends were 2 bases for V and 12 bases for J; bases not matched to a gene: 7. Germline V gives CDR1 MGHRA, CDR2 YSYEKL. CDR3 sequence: CASSQLEDRGTFF. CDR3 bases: TGCGCCAGCAGCCAACTCGAGGACAGGGGAACTTTCTTT.

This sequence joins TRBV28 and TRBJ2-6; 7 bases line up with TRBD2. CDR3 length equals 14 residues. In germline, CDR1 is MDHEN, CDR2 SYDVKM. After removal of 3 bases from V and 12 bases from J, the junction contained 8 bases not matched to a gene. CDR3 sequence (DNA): TGTGCCAGCAGTTTGACGGGGGGTGGTGGCGTCCTGACTTTC. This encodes CASSLTGGGGVLTF.

The CDR3, as DNA: TGTGCCAGCAACTCGCACTCAGGGTTGAACACTGAAGCTTTCTTT. This sequence encodes CASNSHSGLNTEAFF. The chain joins TRBV25-1 to TRBJ1-1, with D tentatively TRBD1 (5 bases). The CDR3 contains 15 residues. The V gene's germline CDR1 is MGHDK and CDR2 SYGVNS. Trimming pared 7 bases from V and 0 bases from J, leaving 15 bases between.

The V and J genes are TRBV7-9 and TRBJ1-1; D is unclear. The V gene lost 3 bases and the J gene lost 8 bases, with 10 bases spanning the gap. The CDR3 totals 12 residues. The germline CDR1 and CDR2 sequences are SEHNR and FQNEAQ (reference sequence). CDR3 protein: CASSFGNREAFF. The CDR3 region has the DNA TGTGCCAGCAGCTTCGGGAACCGAGAAGCTTTCTTT.

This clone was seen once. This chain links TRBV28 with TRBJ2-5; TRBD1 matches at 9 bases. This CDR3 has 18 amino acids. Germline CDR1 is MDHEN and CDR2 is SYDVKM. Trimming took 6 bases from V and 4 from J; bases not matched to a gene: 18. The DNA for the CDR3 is TGTGCCAGCAGCTCCGACTGGACCGGGACAGGGTCTCTAGAGACCCAGTACTTC. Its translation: CASSSDWTGTGSLETQYF.

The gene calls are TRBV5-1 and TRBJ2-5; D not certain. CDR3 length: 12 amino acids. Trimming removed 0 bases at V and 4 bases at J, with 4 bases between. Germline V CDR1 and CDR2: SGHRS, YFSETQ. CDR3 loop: CASSLDGETQYF. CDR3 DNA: TGCGCCAGCAGCTTGGACGGAGAGACCCAGTACTTC.

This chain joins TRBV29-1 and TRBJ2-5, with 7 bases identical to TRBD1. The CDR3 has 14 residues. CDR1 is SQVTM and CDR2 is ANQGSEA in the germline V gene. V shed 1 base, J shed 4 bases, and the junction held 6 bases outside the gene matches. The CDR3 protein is CSVEVGDSGETQYF. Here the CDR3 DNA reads TGCAGCGTTGAAGTGGGGGACAGCGGAGAGACCCAGTACTTC.

The CDR3 here is CASSQVANTEAFF. The CDR3 region has the DNA TGTGCCAGCAGCCAAGTGGCGAACACTGAAGCTTTCTTT. The chain couples TRBV14 to TRBJ1-1; D uncertain. Germline lookup yields CDR1 SGHDN and CDR2 FVKESK. The germline V and J ends were trimmed by 1 base and 1 base, with 4 bases remaining between them. The CDR3 contains 13 residues.

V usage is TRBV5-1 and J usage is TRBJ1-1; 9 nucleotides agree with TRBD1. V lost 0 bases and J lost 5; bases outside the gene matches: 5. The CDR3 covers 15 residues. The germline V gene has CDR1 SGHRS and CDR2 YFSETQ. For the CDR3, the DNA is TGCGCCAGCAGCTTGGGGACAGGGGATTCTACTGAAGCTTTCTTT. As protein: CASSLGTGDSTEAFF.

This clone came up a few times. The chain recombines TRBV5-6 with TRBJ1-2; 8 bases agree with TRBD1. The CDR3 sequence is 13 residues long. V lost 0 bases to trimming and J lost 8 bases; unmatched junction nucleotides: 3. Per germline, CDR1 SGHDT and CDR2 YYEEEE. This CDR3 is CASSLGGTGGYTF. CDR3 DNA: TGTGCCAGCAGCTTGGGCGGGACAGGAGGCTACACCTTC.

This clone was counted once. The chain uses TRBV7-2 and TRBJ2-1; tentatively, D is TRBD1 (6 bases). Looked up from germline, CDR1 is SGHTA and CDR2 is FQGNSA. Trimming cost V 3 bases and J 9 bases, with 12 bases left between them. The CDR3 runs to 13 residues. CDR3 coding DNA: TGTGCCAGCAGCTTTATTTCAGGGGTTGAGCAGTTCTTC. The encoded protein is CASSFISGVEQFF.

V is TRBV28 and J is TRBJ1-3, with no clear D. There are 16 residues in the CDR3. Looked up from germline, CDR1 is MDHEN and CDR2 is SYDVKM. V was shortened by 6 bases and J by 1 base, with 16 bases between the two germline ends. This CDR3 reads CASSKSPLLSGNTIYF. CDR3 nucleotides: TGTGCCAGCAGCAAGAGCCCCCTACTTTCTGGAAACACCATATATTTT.

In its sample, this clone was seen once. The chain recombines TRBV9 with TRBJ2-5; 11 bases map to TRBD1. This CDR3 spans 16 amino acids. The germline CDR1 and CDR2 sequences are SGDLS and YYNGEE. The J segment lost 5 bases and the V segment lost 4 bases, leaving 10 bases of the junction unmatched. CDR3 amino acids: CASSTNGQGAMETQYF. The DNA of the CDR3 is TGTGCCAGCAGCACCAATGGACAGGGGGCTATGGAGACCCAGTACTTC.

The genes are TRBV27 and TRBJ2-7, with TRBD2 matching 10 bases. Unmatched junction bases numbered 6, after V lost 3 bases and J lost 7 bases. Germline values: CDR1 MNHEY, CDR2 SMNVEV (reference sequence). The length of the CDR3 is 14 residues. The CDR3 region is CASSFRPAGGEQYF. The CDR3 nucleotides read TGTGCCAGCAGTTTCCGCCCAGCGGGAGGGGAGCAGTACTTC.

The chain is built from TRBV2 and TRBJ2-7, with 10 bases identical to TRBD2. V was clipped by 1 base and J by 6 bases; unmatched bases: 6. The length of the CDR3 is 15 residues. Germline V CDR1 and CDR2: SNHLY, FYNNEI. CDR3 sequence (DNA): TGTGCCAGCAGTGAAGGGCTAGCGGGAGTTGGCGAGCAGTACTTC. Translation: CASSEGLAGVGEQYF. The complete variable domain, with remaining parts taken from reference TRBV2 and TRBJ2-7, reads EPEVTQTPSHQVTQMGQEVILRCVPISNHLYFYWYRQILGQKVEFLVSFYNNEISEKSEIFDDQFSVERPDGSNFTLKIRSTKLEDSAMYFCASSEGLAGVGEQYFGPGTRLTVT.

The CDR3 is CASTEGAYEQYF. CDR3 bases: TGTGCCAGCACGGAGGGGGCGTACGAGCAGTACTTC. The chain couples TRBV28 to TRBJ2-7, with D possibly being TRBD1 (7 bases). The germline V gene encodes CDR1 MDHEN and CDR2 SYDVKM. This CDR3 contains 12 residues. V lost 7 bases, J lost 4 bases, and 11 bases lay in between.

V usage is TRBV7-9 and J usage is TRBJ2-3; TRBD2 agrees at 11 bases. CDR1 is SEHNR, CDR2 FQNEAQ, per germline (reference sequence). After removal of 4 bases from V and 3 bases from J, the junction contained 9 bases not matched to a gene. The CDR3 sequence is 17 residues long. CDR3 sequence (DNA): TGTGCCAGCAGCTCCTTATTAGGGACTAGCGGAACAGATACGCAGTATTTT. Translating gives CASSSLLGTSGTDTQYF.

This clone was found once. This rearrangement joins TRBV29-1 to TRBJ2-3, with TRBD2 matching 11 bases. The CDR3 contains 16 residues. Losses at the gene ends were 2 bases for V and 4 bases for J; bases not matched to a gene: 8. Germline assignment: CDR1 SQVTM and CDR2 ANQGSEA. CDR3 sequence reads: CSVEYSTSGSPDTQYF. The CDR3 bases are TGCAGCGTTGAATATTCTACTAGCGGGAGTCCAGATACGCAGTATTTT.

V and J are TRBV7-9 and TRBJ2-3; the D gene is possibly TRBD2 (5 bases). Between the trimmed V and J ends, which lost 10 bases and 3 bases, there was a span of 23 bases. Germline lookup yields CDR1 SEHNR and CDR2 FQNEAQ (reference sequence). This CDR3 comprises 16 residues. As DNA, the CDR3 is TGTGCCACTTTAATAAAACGGGTTCGGAGGACAGATACGCAGTATTTT. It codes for CATLIKRVRRTDTQYF.

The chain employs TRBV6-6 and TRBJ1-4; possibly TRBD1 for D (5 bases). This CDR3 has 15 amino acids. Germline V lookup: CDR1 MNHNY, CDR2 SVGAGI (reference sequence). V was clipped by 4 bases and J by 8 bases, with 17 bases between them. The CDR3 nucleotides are TGTGCCAGCAGTTCTCCCGGGACGGAGGGGGAAAAACTGTTTTTT. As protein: CASSSPGTEGEKLFF.

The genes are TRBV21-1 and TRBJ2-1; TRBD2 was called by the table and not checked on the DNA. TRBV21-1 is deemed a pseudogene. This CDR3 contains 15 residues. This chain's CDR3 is CASTLGVAGESEQFF. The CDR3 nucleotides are TGTGCCAGCACCCTAGGAGTAGCGGGAGAAAGTGAGCAGTTCTTC.

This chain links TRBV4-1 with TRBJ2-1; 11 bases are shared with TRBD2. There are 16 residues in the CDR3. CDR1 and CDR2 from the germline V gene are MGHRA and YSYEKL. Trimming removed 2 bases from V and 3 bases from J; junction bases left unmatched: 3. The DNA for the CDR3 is TGCGCCAGCAGCCAACTGGGACTAGCGGTCTACAATGAGCAGTTCTTC. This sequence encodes CASSQLGLAVYNEQFF.

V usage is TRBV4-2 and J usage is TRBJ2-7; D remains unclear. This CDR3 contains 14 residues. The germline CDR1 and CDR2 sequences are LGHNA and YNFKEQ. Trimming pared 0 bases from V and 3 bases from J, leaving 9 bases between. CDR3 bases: TGTGCCAGCAGCCAAGAACGCGATTTCTACGAGCAGTACTTC. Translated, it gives CASSQERDFYEQYF.

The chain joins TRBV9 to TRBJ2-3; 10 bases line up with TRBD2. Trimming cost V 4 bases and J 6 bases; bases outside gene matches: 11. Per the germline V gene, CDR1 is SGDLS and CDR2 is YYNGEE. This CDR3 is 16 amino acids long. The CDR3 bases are TGTGCCAGCAGCCTCTTAGCGGGAGGATTGGAGGATACGCAGTATTTT. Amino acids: CASSLLAGGLEDTQYF.

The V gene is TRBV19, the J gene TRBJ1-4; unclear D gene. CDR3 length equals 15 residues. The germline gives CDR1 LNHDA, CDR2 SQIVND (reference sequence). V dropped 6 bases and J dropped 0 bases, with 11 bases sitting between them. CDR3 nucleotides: TGTGCCAGTAGCAGGACTCCTGCAACTAATGAAAAACTGTTTTTT. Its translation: CASSRTPATNEKLFF. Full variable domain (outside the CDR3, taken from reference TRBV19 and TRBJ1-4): DGGITQSPKYLFRKEGQNVTLSCEQNLNHDAMYWYRQDPGQGLRLIYYSQIVNDFQKGDIAEGYSVSREKKESFPLTVTSAQKNPTAFYLCASSRTPATNEKLFFGSGTQLSVL.